A selection of T cell receptor beta chains follows, all from one sample in a study of shared clonotypes between healthy human individuals. The method was immunoSEQ multiplex PCR; TCRdb's version includes in-frame clones alone and lacks a portion of them. This sample has some 1,600,000 clones; 95% to 99% occur once, and the top ten carry approximately 0.45%. Sequencing was done on a sample of naive CD4+ T cells sorted from blood. The receptors stem from a man aged 30-40 years in good health. The CDR3 runs from the conserved cysteine through the conserved F or W. The D gene is left open where the match is weak. Rows give clone size only sometimes, using once, few, many, or a class for an expanded clone.

V gene	J gene	D gene	clone size	CDR3 protein	CDR3 DNA
TRBV18	TRBJ2-3	TRBD1	NA	CASSPIPGQGTDTQYF	TGTGCCAGCTCACCCATTCCGGGACAGGGCACAGATACGCAGTATTTT
TRBV7-2	TRBJ2-1	NA	NA	CASMRDSYNEQFF	TGTGCCAGCATGCGGGACTCGTACAATGAGCAGTTCTTC
TRBV29-1	TRBJ1-1	NA	NA	CSVAPGGARNTEAFF	TGCAGCGTTGCGCCGGGGGGGGCACGGAACACTGAAGCTTTCTTT
TRBV9	TRBJ2-3	TRBD2	NA	CASSVSSGSPDTQYF	TGTGCCAGCAGCGTAAGTAGCGGGAGCCCAGATACGCAGTATTTT
TRBV10-1	TRBJ2-1	TRBD2	NA	CASTLPTLAGRADEQFF	TGCGCCAGCACCCTACCAACACTAGCGGGAAGGGCCGATGAGCAGTTCTTC
TRBV5-8	TRBJ1-1	NA	once	CASSFSAGLEAFF	TGTGCCAGCAGCTTTTCAGCTGGGCTTGAAGCTTTCTTT
TRBV5-1	TRBJ1-4	NA	NA	CASSFEGANEKLFF	TGCGCCAGCAGCTTTGAAGGTGCTAATGAAAAACTGTTTTTT
TRBV7-2	TRBJ2-4	TRBD1	NA	CASSLVQGVAKNIQYF	TGTGCCAGCAGCTTAGTACAGGGGGTAGCCAAAAACATTCAGTACTTC
TRBV5-1	TRBJ1-2	NA	NA	CASSKGFRSDGYTF	TGCGCCAGCAGCAAGGGATTTCGGAGCGATGGCTACACCTTC
TRBV10-1	TRBJ2-5	NA	NA	CASSERIQETQYF	TGCGCCAGCAGTGAGAGGATTCAGGAGACCCAGTACTTC
TRBV18	TRBJ1-5	TRBD1	NA	CASSLLNDRENQPQHF	TGTGCCAGCTCACTATTAAATGACAGGGAGAATCAGCCCCAGCATTTT
TRBV18	TRBJ1-5	NA	NA	CASSPSPANQPQHF	TGTGCCAGCTCACCCTCGCCGGCCAATCAGCCCCAGCATTTT
TRBV2	TRBJ2-1	TRBD2	NA	CASRPGLAGLSYNEQFF	TGTGCCAGCCGGCCGGGACTAGCGGGACTCTCCTACAATGAGCAGTTCTTC
TRBV6-5	TRBJ1-2	NA	NA	CASSYGLPAPSYGYTF	TGTGCCAGCAGTTACGGGCTGCCCGCCCCCAGCTATGGCTACACCTTC
TRBV7-2	TRBJ2-7	NA	NA	CASSLGRQGLTYEQYF	TGTGCCAGCAGCTTAGGTCGTCAAGGACTAACCTACGAGCAGTACTTC
TRBV7-9	TRBJ1-1	NA	NA	CASSLARNTEAFF	TGTGCCAGCAGCTTAGCGCGAAACACTGAAGCTTTCTTT
TRBV13	TRBJ2-5	TRBD1	once	CASRRDRGETQYF	TGTGCCAGCAGGAGGGACAGGGGCGAGACCCAGTACTTC
TRBV6-5	TRBJ1-1	NA	NA	CASSPRIRNTEAFF	TGTGCCAGCAGTCCCCGAATTCGGAACACTGAAGCTTTCTTT
TRBV5-1	TRBJ2-7	TRBD1	NA	CASSMGQGPNEQYF	TGCGCCAGCAGCATGGGACAGGGGCCCAACGAGCAGTACTTC
TRBV6-5	TRBJ1-5	NA	NA	CASRPRTELNQPQHF	TGTGCCAGCAGACCGAGGACAGAACTCAATCAGCCCCAGCATTTT
TRBV29-1	TRBJ1-1	NA	NA	CSVERLGEAFF	TGCAGCGTTGAAAGGTTAGGTGAAGCTTTCTTT
TRBV6-5	TRBJ1-1	TRBD1	NA	CASKNRGVSTEAFF	TGTGCCAGCAAGAACAGGGGCGTTAGCACTGAAGCTTTCTTT
TRBV5-8	TRBJ2-4	NA	NA	CASSPELRGAKNIQYF	TGTGCCAGCAGCCCAGAATTGCGAGGGGCCAAAAACATTCAGTACTTC
TRBV19	TRBJ1-1	NA	NA	CASSNRVILTEAFF	TGTGCCAGTAGTAACAGGGTTATCCTCACTGAAGCTTTCTTT
TRBV25-1	TRBJ2-5	TRBD2	NA	CASSDGGEGETQYF	TGTGCCAGCAGTGATGGGGGGGAGGGGGAGACCCAGTACTTC
TRBV27	TRBJ2-7	TRBD1	once	CASSSAGTDPYEQYF	TGTGCCAGCAGTTCAGCCGGGACAGATCCCTACGAGCAGTACTTC
TRBV29-1	TRBJ2-2	NA	NA	CSVRYRDVAATGELFF	TGCAGCGTCCGGTATCGGGACGTAGCGGCTACCGGGGAGCTGTTTTTT
TRBV29-1	TRBJ2-7	TRBD2	NA	CSVELATAYEQYF	TGCAGCGTGGAACTAGCGACTGCCTACGAGCAGTACTTC
TRBV28	TRBJ2-2	NA	NA	CASSLPYRATGELFF	TGTGCCAGCAGTTTACCATACAGGGCCACCGGGGAGCTGTTTTTT
TRBV7-2	TRBJ2-5	TRBD2	once	CASSFRTSAGETQYF	TGTGCCAGCAGCTTCAGGACTAGCGCGGGAGAGACCCAGTACTTC
TRBV9	TRBJ2-7	NA	NA	CASSVGGTLSYEQYF	TGTGCCAGCAGCGTAGGTGGGACTCTCTCCTACGAGCAGTACTTC